The 26 T cell receptor beta chains in this list originate from one sample, sequenced in a study of blood T cell repertoires in COVID-19. Libraries were prepared by immunoSEQ multiplex PCR; TCRdb keeps only in-frame clonotypes and omits some of them. The data contain approximately 140,000 clones, 84% of them singletons. Sequenced: peripheral blood. The origin of the receptors is a man between 65 and 80 years old with acute or convalescent COVID-19.

The chain combines TRBV2 with TRBJ1-6, with D hard to call. Germline V gene data show CDR1 as SNHLY and CDR2 as FYNNEI. V was shortened by 4 bases and J by 6 bases, with 7 bases between the two germline ends. CDR3 size: 13 residues. CDR3 DNA: TGTGCCAGCAGTGGAGAGTTTAATTCACCCCTCCACTTT. As protein: CASSGEFNSPLHF.

This clone has just one count. V usage is TRBV6-1 and J usage is TRBJ1-6, with TRBD1 matching over 11 bases. Unmatched junction bases numbered 12, after V lost 2 bases and J lost 3 bases. The CDR3 extends over 20 amino acids. Germline V gene data show CDR1 as MNHNS and CDR2 as SASEGT. The CDR3 here is CASSEYSGQGGNSYNSPLHF. The CDR3 coding sequence is TGTGCCAGCAGTGAATACTCGGGACAGGGGGGCAACAGCTATAATTCACCCCTCCACTTT.

This clone was counted between two and nine times. The chain carries TRBV5-1 and TRBJ1-4; 9 nucleotides align to TRBD1. Germline lookup yields CDR1 SGHRS and CDR2 YFSETQ. The CDR3 sequence is 16 residues long. With 4 bases clipped from V and 7 bases from J, the junction kept 11 bases outside the gene matches. The CDR3 sequence is CASSPGQGLAGEKLFF. The CDR3 DNA reads as TGCGCCAGCAGCCCGGGACAGGGCCTTGCAGGTGAAAAACTGTTTTTT.

In DNA form, the CDR3 reads TGTGCCAGCTCACCAGAGCTCGATCAGCCCCAGCATTTT. Residues: CASSPELDQPQHF. The genes are TRBV18 and TRBJ1-5; D is uncertain. The CDR3 has 13 amino acids. The V gene's germline CDR1 is KGHSH and CDR2 LQKENI. Trimming removed 2 bases from V and 5 bases from J, with 7 bases in between.

This sequence joins TRBV7-2 and TRBJ1-4; D is undetermined. Germline CDR1 is SGHTA and CDR2 is FQGNSA. The V and J ends lost 0 bases and 4 bases respectively, with 9 bases between them. The CDR3 is made up of 15 amino acids. Written as DNA, the CDR3 is TGTGCCAGCAGCTTAGCGCCGACTGTTAATGAAAAACTGTTTTTT. Translation: CASSLAPTVNEKLFF.

This clone was counted only a few times. The chain combines TRBV6-4 with TRBJ2-1; 11 bases line up with TRBD2. The V gene's germline CDR1 is MRHNA and CDR2 SNTAGT. The CDR3 covers 14 residues. With 6 bases clipped from V and 6 bases from J, the junction kept 4 bases outside the gene matches. CDR3 sequence reads: CASSRLAGGNEQFF. The CDR3 nucleotides are TGTGCCAGCAGCAGGCTAGCGGGAGGCAATGAGCAGTTCTTC.

The CDR3 protein is CASSPLSGSSGEQYF. CDR3 in DNA: TGTGCCAGCTCACCACTGAGCGGGAGTTCGGGCGAGCAGTACTTC. This chain uses TRBV18 with TRBJ2-7, with TRBD2 matching over 8 bases. CDR3 size: 15 residues. The trim removed 1 base at V and 6 bases at J, leaving 8 bases unmatched. Germline CDR1 and CDR2: KGHSH and LQKENI.

The rearrangement links TRBV21-1 to TRBJ1-6. TRBV21-1 is given as a pseudogene. The CDR3 extends over 11 amino acids. The CDR3 sequence: CASNTGSPLHF. CDR3 coding DNA: TGTGCCAGCAACACGGGTTCACCCCTCCACTTT.

This chain connects TRBV7-2 to TRBJ2-5, with 15 bases fitting TRBD2. V dropped 4 bases and J dropped 13; count of bases not matched to a gene: 7. The CDR3 sequence is 14 residues long. Germline CDR1 reads SGHTA; CDR2 reads FQGNSA. The CDR3 here is CASSSGLAGGPGYF. CDR3 coding DNA: TGTGCCAGCAGCTCCGGACTAGCGGGAGGGCCGGGGTACTTC.

This clone was counted a single time. The rearrangement links TRBV7-8 to TRBJ2-5, with TRBD1 matching over 9 bases. V lost 3 bases and J lost 4; bases outside the gene matches: 6. The CDR3 has 15 amino acids. The germline V gene encodes CDR1 SGHVS and CDR2 FQNEAQ. The CDR3 protein is CASSFNRGRGETQYF. DNA of the CDR3: TGTGCCAGCAGCTTTAACAGGGGGCGGGGAGAGACCCAGTACTTC.

This chain uses TRBV21-1 with TRBJ2-7; TRBD2 reflects the table's D call only, with no check against the DNA. TRBV21-1 represents a pseudogene. This CDR3 is built from 14 residues. DNA of the CDR3: TGTGCCAGCAGCAAAGGAGCGGAACAATACGAGCAGTACTTC. Its translation is CASSKGAEQYEQYF.

The V gene is TRBV27, the J gene TRBJ2-1; D is possibly TRBD1 (6 bases). Germline CDR1 reads MNHEY; CDR2 reads SMNVEV (reference sequence). The CDR3 extends over 14 amino acids. V was cut by 3 bases and J by 8 bases, with 14 bases left in between. DNA of the CDR3: TGTGCCAGCAGTTTCTCGGACAGTAGCGATGAGCAGTTCTTC. Protein: CASSFSDSSDEQFF.

V gene TRBV5-1 combines with J gene TRBJ2-6, with TRBD1 identical over 8 bases. Germline-derived CDR1 and CDR2 are SGHRS and YFSETQ. CDR3 length: 19 residues. Germline trimming cut 4 bases from V and 0 bases from J; bases unmatched to any gene: 12. CDR3 in DNA: TGCGCCAGCAGCGCAACAGCCGGGACAGGCTCCTCTGGGGCCAACGTCCTGACTTTC. Encoded protein: CASSATAGTGSSGANVLTF. Full variable domain (rest looked up from reference TRBV5-1 and TRBJ2-6): KAGVTQTPRYLIKTRGQQVTLSCSPISGHRSVSWYQQTPGQGLQFLFEYFSETQRNKGNFPGRFSGRQFSNSRSEMNVSTLELGDSALYLCASSATAGTGSSGANVLTFGAGSRLTVL.

The rearrangement uses TRBV29-1 and TRBJ2-1; 16 bases agree with TRBD2. The CDR3 is 17 amino acids. The J segment lost 1 base and the V segment lost 6 bases, leaving 6 bases of the junction unmatched. The germline gives CDR1 SQVTM, CDR2 ANQGSEA. CDR3 amino acids: CSVSGLAGGTSYNEQFF. The CDR3 nucleotides read TGCAGCGTGTCGGGACTAGCGGGAGGGACGTCCTACAATGAGCAGTTCTTC.

The chain uses TRBV6-6 and TRBJ1-4, with no clear D. Germline CDR1 reads MNHNY; CDR2 reads SVGAGI (reference sequence). Between the trimmed V and J ends, which lost 5 bases and 8 bases, there was a span of 18 bases. The length of the CDR3 is 15 residues. In DNA form, the CDR3 reads TGTGCCAGCAGTCCGAACCCGGAGCAGCTCGAAAAACTGTTTTTT. Protein sequence: CASSPNPEQLEKLFF.

J is TRBJ2-2 and V is TRBV4-2, with a possible D match to TRBD2 (5 bases). Trimming stripped 4 bases from V and 3 bases from J, with 21 bases between. The CDR3 length is 18 residues. The germline V gene has CDR1 LGHNA and CDR2 YNFKEQ. DNA of the CDR3: TGTGCCAGCAGCCCTCTGCCGCCCGCTAGCCCGGACACCGGGGAGCTGTTTTTT. Its protein product is CASSPLPPASPDTGELFF.

The V and J genes are TRBV19 and TRBJ2-7; 10 positions agree with TRBD2. This CDR3 is 15 amino acids long. The germline gives CDR1 LNHDA, CDR2 SQIVND (reference sequence). V trimming: 10 bases; J trimming: 4 bases; junction bases outside the gene matches: 13. The CDR3 sequence is CATSLLAGDRYEQYF. CDR3 in DNA: TGTGCCACTTCCCTTCTAGCGGGAGATCGGTACGAGCAGTACTTC.

V gene TRBV7-9 combines with J gene TRBJ1-2; 9 bases match TRBD1. The trim removed 5 bases at V and 3 bases at J, leaving 1 base unmatched. This CDR3 is 13 amino acids long. Germline lookup yields CDR1 SEHNR and CDR2 FQNEAQ (reference sequence). CDR3 DNA sequence: TGTGCCAGCAGCCGGGACAGGGACTATGGCTACACCTTC. This translates into CASSRDRDYGYTF.

V and J are TRBV29-1 and TRBJ2-7; 10 bases agree with TRBD2. Germline loops: CDR1 SQVTM, CDR2 ANQGSEA. The J segment lost 6 bases and the V segment lost 4 bases, leaving 6 bases of the junction unmatched. This CDR3 spans 13 amino acids. CDR3 sequence reads: CSVGASGSREQYF. CDR3 DNA: TGCAGCGTTGGGGCTAGCGGGAGTCGCGAGCAGTACTTC.

The chain employs TRBV19 and TRBJ2-7; 13 nucleotides line up with TRBD2. Germline V lookup: CDR1 LNHDA, CDR2 SQIVND (reference sequence). There are 22 residues in the CDR3. V gave up 0 bases and J gave up 0 bases; unmatched junction bases: 17. CDR3 residues: CASSIDPPPWTSGGLTSYEQYF. As DNA, the CDR3 is TGTGCCAGTAGTATAGATCCCCCCCCTTGGACTAGCGGGGGTCTAACCTCCTACGAGCAGTACTTC.

The rearrangement links TRBV28 to TRBJ2-6; D possibly corresponds to TRBD1 (5 bases). Looked up from germline, CDR1 is MDHEN and CDR2 is SYDVKM. The CDR3 contains 15 residues. Trimming shortened V by 5 bases and J by 0 bases, and 8 bases separated the two germline ends. The CDR3 loop reads CASSIGASGANVLTF. The CDR3, as DNA: TGTGCCAGCAGTATAGGGGCCTCTGGGGCCAACGTCCTGACTTTC.

The chain combines TRBV15 with TRBJ2-5, with 7 positions matching TRBD1. The trim removed 5 bases at V and 2 bases at J, leaving 5 bases unmatched. The CDR3 is 14 residues long. The germline CDR1 and CDR2 sequences are LNHNV and YYDKDF (reference sequence). The CDR3 here is CATSVRQGQETQYF. The CDR3 coding sequence is TGTGCCACCAGCGTGAGACAGGGTCAAGAGACCCAGTACTTC. Drawing the rest from reference TRBV15 and TRBJ2-5, the complete variable domain is DAMVIQNPRYQVTQFGKPVTLSCSQTLNHNVMYWYQQKSSQAPKLLFHYYDKDFNNEADTPDNFQSRRPNTSFCFLDIRSPGLGDTAMYLCATSVRQGQETQYFGPGTRLLVL.

The J gene is TRBJ2-7, the V gene TRBV9, with TRBD2 matching over 8 bases. V lost 7 bases and J lost 2; bases outside the gene matches: 11. The germline V gene has CDR1 SGDLS and CDR2 YYNGEE. The CDR3 has 15 amino acids. For the CDR3, the DNA is TGTGCCAGCTCAGCCGGGCGGGGGGCTCCCTACGAGCAGTACTTC. Amino acids: CASSAGRGAPYEQYF.

A single count supports this clone. The chain uses TRBV5-1 and TRBJ2-7; 8 bases match TRBD1. CDR3 length equals 14 residues. Germline-derived CDR1 and CDR2 are SGHRS and YFSETQ. Losses at the gene ends were 3 bases for V and 5 bases for J; bases not matched to a gene: 7. CDR3 sequence: CASSSGQAGHEQYF. The CDR3 nucleotides are TGCGCCAGCAGCTCGGGACAGGCTGGGCACGAGCAGTACTTC.

Regarding this clone: The junction and the germline gene differ at one end; a read error may be behind it. The rearrangement uses TRBV6-1 and TRBJ2-1; perhaps TRBD2 as D (6 bases). Germline V gene lookup returns CDR1 MNHNS and CDR2 SASEGT. The CDR3 totals 12 residues. CDR3 coding DNA: TGTGCCAGCAGTGAAGCGAGGAGGGTTCAGGTCTTC. Protein sequence: CASSEARRVQVF.

CDR3 DNA: TGTGCCAGCAGCTTAGATATAGAGACCCAGTACTTC. It yields the protein CASSLDIETQYF. The J gene is TRBJ2-5, the V gene TRBV7-9; no definite D call. The V gene's germline CDR1 is SEHNR and CDR2 FQNEAQ (reference sequence). This CDR3 has 12 amino acids. V shed 1 base and J shed 4 bases, with 4 bases lying between them. The variable domain in full, with the rest retrieved from reference TRBV7-9 and TRBJ2-5, is DTGVSQNPRHKITKRGQNVTFRCDPISEHNRLYWYRQTLGQGPEFLTYFQNEAQLEKSRLLSDRFSAERPKGSFSTLEIQRTEQGDSAMYLCASSLDIETQYFGPGTRLLVL.